This note documents a single T cell receptor beta chain sequence. Its antigen remains unknown. This sample is drawn from a study of shared clonotypes between healthy human individuals. Across the whole study: The donor group consisted of two women and a few men, aged 18 to 49. Overall study results and limits: Among non-shared clonotypes, generation probabilities were lower than among those shared by all four donors. Donor clonotype sharing was expected to depend on sequencing depth. Researchers found naive subsets generally carried larger estimated richness than memory subsets.

Losses at the gene ends were 4 bases for V and 0 bases for J; bases not matched to a gene: 3. This CDR3 spans 15 amino acids. The germline V gene has CDR1 MGHRA and CDR2 YSYEKL. Clones were read by immunoSEQ multiplex PCR, and TCRdb kept only the in-frame ones, dropping some. The sample includes 2 million to 3 million clones, approximately 92% of them seen just once. Sequenced material: naive CD4+ T cells sorted from blood. Subset given: CD45RA+ positively selected. This TCR was recovered from a young man in good health. The rearrangement uses TRBV4-1 and TRBJ1-1; 9 bases are shared with TRBD1. The CDR3 region has the DNA TGCGCCAGCAGCCCGGGACAGGGCCTGAACACTGAAGCTTTCTTT. This gives the protein CASSPGQGLNTEAFF.